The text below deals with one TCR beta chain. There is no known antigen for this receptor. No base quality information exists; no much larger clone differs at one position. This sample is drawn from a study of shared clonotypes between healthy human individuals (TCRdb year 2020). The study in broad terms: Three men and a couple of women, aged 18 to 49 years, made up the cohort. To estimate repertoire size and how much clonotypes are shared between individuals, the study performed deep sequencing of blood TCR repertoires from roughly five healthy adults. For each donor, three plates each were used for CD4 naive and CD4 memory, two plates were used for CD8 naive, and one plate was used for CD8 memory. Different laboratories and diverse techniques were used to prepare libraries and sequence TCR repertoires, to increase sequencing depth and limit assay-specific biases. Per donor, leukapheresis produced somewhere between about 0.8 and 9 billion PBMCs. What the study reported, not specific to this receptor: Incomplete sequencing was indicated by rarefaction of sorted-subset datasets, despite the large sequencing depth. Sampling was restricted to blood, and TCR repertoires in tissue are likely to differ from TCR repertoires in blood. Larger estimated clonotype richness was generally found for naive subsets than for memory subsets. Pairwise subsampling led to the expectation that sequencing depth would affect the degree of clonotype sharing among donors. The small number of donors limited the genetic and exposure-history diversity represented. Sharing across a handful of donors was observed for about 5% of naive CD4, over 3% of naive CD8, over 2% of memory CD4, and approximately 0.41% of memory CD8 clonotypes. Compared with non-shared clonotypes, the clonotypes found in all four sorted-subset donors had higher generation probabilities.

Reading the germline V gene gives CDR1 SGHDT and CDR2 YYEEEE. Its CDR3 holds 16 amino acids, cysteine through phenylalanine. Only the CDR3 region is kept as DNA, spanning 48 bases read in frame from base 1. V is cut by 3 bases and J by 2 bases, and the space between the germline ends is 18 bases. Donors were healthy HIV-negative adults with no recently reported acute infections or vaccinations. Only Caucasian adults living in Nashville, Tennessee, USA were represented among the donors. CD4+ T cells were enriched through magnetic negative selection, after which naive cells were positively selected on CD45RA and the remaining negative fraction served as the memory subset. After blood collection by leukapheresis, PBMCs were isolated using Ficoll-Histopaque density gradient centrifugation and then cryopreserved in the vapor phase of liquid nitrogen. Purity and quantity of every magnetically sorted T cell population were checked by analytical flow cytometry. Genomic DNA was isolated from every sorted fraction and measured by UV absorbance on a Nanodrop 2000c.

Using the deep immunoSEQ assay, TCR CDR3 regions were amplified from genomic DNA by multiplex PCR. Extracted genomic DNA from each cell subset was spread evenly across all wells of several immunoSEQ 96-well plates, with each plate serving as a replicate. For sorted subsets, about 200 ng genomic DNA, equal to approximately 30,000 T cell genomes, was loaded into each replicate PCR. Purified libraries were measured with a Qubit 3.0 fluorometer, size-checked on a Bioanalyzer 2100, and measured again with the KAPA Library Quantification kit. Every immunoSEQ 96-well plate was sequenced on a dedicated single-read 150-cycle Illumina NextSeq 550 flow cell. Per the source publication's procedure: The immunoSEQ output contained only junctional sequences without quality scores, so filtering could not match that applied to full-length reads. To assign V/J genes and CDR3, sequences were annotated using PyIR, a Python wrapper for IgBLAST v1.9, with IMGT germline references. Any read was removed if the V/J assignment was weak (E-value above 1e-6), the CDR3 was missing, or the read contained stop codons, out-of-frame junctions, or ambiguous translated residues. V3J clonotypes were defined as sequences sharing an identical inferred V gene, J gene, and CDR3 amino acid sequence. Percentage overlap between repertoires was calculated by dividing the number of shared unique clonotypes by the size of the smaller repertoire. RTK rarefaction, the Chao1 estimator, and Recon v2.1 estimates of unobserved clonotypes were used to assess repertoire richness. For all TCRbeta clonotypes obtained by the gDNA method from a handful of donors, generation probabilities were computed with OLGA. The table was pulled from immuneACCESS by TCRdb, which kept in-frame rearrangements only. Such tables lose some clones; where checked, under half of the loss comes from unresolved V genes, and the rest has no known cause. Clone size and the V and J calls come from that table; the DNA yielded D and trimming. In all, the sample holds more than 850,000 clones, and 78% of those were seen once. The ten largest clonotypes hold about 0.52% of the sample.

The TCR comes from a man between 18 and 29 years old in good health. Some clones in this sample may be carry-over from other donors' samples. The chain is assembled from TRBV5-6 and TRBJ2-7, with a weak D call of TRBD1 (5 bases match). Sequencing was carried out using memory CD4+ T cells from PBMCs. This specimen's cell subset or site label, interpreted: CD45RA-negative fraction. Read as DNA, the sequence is TGTGCCAGCAGCTACGATGGGGCAGGATCCCCCTACGAGCAGTACTTC. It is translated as CASSYDGAGSPYEQYF. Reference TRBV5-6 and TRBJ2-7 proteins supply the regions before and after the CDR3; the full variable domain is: DAGVTQSPTHLIKTRGQQVTLRCSPKSGHDTVSWYQQALGQGPQFIFQYYEEEERQRGNFPDRFSGHQFPNYSSELNVNALLLGDSALYLCASSYDGAGSPYEQYFGPGTRLTVT.